This TCR beta chain was captured by sequencing in a study of glioma-infiltrating T cells after dendritic cell vaccination. TCRdb keeps only in-frame clones here, not all; method: immunoSEQ multiplex PCR. This table holds some 70,000 clones, roughly 80% found once. Trimming pared 4 bases from V and 1 base from J, leaving 11 bases between. The CDR3 is made up of 15 amino acids. Germline V CDR1 and CDR2: MNHNS, SASEGT. This material consisted of blood, taken before dendritic cell vaccination. This receptor was identified in a human donor with glioblastoma. J is TRBJ2-1 and V is TRBV6-1; tentatively, D is TRBD1 (6 bases). In nucleotides, the CDR3 is TGTGCCAGCAGTGTTGGACAGCTTTCCTACAATGAGCAGTTCTTC. Protein product: CASSVGQLSYNEQFF.